This TCR beta chain is drawn from a study of shared clonotypes between healthy human individuals. General observations from the study: Clonotype sharing among the donors was expected to vary with sequencing depth.

In the case of this clone: Its antigen is undetermined.

In the authors' methods: ImmunoSEQ only sent back junction sequences with no quality scores, so filtering was done differently. Method: immunoSEQ multiplex PCR; TCRdb's copy keeps in-frame clones and lacks some. V, J and clone size derive from that table, while D and trimming were established from the DNA sequence. The sample includes about 480,000 clones, 60% to 80% of them seen just once. With V trimmed by 4 bases and J by 7 bases, 14 bases remained unmatched. The germline CDR1 and CDR2 sequences are MDHEN and SYDVKM. The CDR3 totals 16 residues. The sequencing input was PBMCs. The TCR was taken from a woman aged 35 to 49 in good health. Some clones in this sample may be carry-over from other donors' samples. The chain employs TRBV28 and TRBJ2-5, with TRBD1 matching over 8 bases. The CDR3 coding sequence is TGTGCCAGCAGTTGGCGAATAGGACAGGGCCGGGCGACCCAGTACTTC. Protein: CASSWRIGQGRATQYF.